This TCR beta chain was captured by sequencing in a study of cytomegalovirus exposure and HLA in healthy donors. Study outcomes and limitations: Most of the CMV-associated TCR beta chains (in a later analysis) appeared to be HLA-restricted. An analysis that was carried out later associated fewer than 20,000 TCR beta sequences with HLA alleles at 0.05 false discovery rate. Some V segments, TRBV6-2 and TRBV6-3 among them, were indistinguishable and were therefore excluded.

While unrecorded immune exposures were likely, the donors were nominally healthy when sampled. With 5 bases clipped from V and 4 bases from J, the junction kept 4 bases outside the gene matches. CDR3 length equals 13 residues. CDR1 and CDR2 (germline): LNHDA, SQIVND (reference sequence). For this clone: The antigen remains undetermined.

The study ran its PCR with 60 Vbeta and 13 Jbeta primers. Assay used: immunoSEQ multiplex PCR; TCRdb lists only in-frame clones, some missing. The sample shows roughly 190,000 clones, around 83% of them seen only once. The specimen sequenced was PBMCs. This rearrangement joins TRBV19 to TRBJ1-2; 7 nucleotides align to TRBD1. The receptor's source is a woman aged 18-35 years in good health and CMV-seronegative. CDR3 sequence (DNA): TGTGCCAGTAGTCCCTGGGACAGCTATGGCTACACCTTC. Protein: CASSPWDSYGYTF.